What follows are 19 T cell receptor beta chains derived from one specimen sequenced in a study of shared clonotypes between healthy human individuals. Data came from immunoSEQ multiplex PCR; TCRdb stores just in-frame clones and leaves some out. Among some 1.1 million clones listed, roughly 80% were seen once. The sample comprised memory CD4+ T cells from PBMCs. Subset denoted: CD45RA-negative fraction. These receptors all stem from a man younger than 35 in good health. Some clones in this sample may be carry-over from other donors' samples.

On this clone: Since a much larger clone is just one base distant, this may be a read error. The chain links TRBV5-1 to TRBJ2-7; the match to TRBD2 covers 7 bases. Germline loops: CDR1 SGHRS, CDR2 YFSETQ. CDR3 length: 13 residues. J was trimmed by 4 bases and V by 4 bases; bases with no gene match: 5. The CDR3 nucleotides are TGCGCCAGCAGCCCCCCTAGCGGATACGAGCAGTACTTC. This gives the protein CASSPPSGYEQYF.

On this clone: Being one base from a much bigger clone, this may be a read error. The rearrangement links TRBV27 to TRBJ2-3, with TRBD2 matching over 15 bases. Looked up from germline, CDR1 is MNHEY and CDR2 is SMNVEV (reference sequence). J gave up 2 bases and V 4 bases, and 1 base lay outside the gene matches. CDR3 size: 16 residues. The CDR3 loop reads CASSWTSGRATDTQYF. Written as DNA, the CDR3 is TGTGCCAGCAGTTGGACTAGCGGGAGGGCCACAGATACGCAGTATTTT.

In nucleotides, the CDR3 is TGCGCCAGCAGCTTGAAACAGCGCTCCTACGAGCAGTACTTC. This sequence encodes CASSLKQRSYEQYF. V is TRBV5-1 and J is TRBJ2-7; D unclear. Germline loops: CDR1 SGHRS, CDR2 YFSETQ. V gave up 1 base and J gave up 0 bases, with 8 bases separating them. The CDR3 totals 14 residues.

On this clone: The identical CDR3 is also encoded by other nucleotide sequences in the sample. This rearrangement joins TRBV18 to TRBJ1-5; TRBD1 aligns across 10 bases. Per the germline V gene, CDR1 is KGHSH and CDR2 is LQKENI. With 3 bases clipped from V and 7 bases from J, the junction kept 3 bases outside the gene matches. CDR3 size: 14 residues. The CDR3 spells CASSPGTGAQPQHF. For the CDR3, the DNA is TGTGCCAGCTCACCGGGGACAGGGGCGCAGCCCCAGCATTTT.

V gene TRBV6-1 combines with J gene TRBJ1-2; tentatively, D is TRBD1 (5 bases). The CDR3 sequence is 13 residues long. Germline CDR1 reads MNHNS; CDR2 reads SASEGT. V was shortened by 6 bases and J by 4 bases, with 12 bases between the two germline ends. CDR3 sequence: CASSATGLYGYTF. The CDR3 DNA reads TGTGCCAGCAGCGCGACGGGGCTCTATGGCTACACCTTC.

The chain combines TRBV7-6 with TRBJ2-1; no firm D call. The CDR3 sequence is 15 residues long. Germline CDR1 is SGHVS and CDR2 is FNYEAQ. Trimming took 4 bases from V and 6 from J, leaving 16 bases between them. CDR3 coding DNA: TGTGCCAGCAGCTCCCAAATAGTACGGGCCAATGAGCAGTTCTTC. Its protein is CASSSQIVRANEQFF.

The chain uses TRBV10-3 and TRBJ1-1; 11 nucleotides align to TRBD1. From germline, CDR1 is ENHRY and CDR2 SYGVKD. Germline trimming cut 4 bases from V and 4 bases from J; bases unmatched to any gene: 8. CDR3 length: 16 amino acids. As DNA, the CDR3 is TGTGCCATCAGTGTAGTGGGACAGGGGGTAGTCACTGAAGCTTTCTTT. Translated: CAISVVGQGVVTEAFF.

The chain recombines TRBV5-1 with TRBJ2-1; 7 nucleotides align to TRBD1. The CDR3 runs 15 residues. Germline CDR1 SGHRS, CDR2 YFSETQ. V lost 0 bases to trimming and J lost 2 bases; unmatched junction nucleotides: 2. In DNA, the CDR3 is TGCGCCAGCAGCTTGGACCAGGGGGCCTACAATGAGCAGTTCTTC. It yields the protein CASSLDQGAYNEQFF.

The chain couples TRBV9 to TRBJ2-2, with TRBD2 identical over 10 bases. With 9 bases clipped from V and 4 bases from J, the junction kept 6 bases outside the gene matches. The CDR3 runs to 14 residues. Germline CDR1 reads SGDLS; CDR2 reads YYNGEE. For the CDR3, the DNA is TGTGCCACTAAGGGACTAGCGCGCACCGGGGAGCTGTTTTTT. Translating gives CATKGLARTGELFF.

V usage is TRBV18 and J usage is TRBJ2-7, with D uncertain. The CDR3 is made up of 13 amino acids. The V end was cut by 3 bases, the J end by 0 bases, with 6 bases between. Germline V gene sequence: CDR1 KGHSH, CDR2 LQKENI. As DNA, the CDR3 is TGTGCCAGCTCACCGGTAAACTCCTACGAGCAGTACTTC. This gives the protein CASSPVNSYEQYF.

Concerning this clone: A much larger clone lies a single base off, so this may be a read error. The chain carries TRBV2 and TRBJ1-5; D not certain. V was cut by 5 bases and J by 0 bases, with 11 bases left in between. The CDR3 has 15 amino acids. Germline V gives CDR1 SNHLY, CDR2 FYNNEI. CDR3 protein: CASSSDGNSNQPQHF. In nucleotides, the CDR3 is TGTGCCAGCAGTTCGGACGGGAATAGCAATCAGCCCCAGCATTTT.

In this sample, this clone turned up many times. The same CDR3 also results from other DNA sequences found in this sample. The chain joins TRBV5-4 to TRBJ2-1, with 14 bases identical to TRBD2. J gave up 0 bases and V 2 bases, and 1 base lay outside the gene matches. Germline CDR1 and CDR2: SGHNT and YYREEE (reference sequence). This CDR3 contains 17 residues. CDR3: CASSLGTSGSSYNEQFF. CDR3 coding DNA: TGTGCCAGCAGCTTAGGGACTAGCGGGAGCTCCTACAATGAGCAGTTCTTC. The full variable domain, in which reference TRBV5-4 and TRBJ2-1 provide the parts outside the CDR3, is ETGVTQSPTHLIKTRGQQVTLRCSSQSGHNTVSWYQQALGQGPQFIFQYYREEENGRGNFPPRFSGLQFPNYSSELNVNALELDDSALYLCASSLGTSGSSYNEQFFGPGTRLTVL.

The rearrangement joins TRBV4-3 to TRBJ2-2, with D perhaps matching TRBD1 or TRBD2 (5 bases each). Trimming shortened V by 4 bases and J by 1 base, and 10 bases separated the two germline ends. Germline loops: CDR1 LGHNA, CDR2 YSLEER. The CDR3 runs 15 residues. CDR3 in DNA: TGCGCCAGCAGCCTCACGGGGCTGAACACCGGGGAGCTGTTTTTT. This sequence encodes CASSLTGLNTGELFF.

DNA of the CDR3: TGTGCCAGTAGTACCCCCCGCGCGGGAGTGGGCTACGAGCAGTACTTC. Its translation: CASSTPRAGVGYEQYF. The chain carries TRBV19 and TRBJ2-7; TRBD2 aligns across 7 bases. The V segment lost 4 bases and the J segment 3 bases; nucleotides outside the gene matches: 12. CDR1 is LNHDA and CDR2 is SQIVND in the germline V gene (reference sequence). There are 16 residues in the CDR3.

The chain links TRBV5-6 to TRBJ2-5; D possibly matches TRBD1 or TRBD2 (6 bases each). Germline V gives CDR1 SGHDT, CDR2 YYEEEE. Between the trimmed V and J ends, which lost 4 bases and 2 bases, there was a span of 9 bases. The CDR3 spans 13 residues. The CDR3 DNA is TGTGCCAGCAGCGGCGGGACACAAGAGACCCAGTACTTC. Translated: CASSGGTQETQYF.

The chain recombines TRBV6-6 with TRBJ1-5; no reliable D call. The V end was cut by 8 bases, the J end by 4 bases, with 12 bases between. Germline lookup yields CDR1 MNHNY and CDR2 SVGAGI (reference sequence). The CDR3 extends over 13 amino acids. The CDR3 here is CASGPGTNQPQHF. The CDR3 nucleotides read TGTGCCAGCGGGCCAGGTACAAATCAGCCCCAGCATTTT.

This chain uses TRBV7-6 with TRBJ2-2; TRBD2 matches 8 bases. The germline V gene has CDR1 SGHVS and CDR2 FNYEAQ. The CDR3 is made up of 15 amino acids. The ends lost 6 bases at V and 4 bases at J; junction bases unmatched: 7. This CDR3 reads CASRSLSGGTGELFF. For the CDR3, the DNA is TGTGCCAGCAGATCCCTCAGCGGGGGCACCGGGGAGCTGTTTTTT.

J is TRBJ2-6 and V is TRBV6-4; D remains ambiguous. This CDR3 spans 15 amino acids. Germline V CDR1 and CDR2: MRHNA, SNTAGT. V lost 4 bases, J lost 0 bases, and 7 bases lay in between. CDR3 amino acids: CASSGLSSGANVLTF. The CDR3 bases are TGTGCCAGCAGTGGTTTAAGCTCTGGGGCCAACGTCCTGACTTTC.

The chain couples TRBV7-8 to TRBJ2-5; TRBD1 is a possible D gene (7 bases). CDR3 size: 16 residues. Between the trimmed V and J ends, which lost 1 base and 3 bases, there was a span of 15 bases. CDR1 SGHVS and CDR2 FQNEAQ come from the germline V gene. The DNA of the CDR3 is TGTGCCAGCAGCTTAGTCGGGCCAGGGGGGAAAGAGACCCAGTACTTC. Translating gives CASSLVGPGGKETQYF.